This T cell receptor beta chain was retrieved from a study of blood T cell repertoires in COVID-19. Under the authors' procedure: The assay estimated nucleated cells by amplifying reference gene primers. Sequenced by immunoSEQ multiplex PCR; TCRdb stores in-frame clones only, minus some. D and trimming come from the DNA, and the V and J calls and clone size come from that table. The data show some 300,000 clones, around 90% seen once. The CDR3 length is 15 residues. With V trimmed by 4 bases and J by 6 bases, 6 bases remained unmatched. The V gene's germline CDR1 is LNHDA and CDR2 SQIVND (reference sequence).

This sequence originates from a man between 18 and 35 years old with active or convalescent COVID-19. The sequencing input was peripheral blood. The chain carries TRBV19 and TRBJ2-3, with 11 bases identical to TRBD2. CDR3: CASSTYSGGADTQYF. The CDR3 nucleotides are TGTGCCAGTAGTACATATAGCGGGGGGGCTGATACGCAGTATTTT.